Reported below is one TCR beta chain. The sample is drawn from a study of blood T cell repertoires in COVID-19. Study information: Donors in the United States, Italy and Spain gave samples during acute or convalescent COVID-19. In each case, the material was cDNA or gDNA derived from T cells, B-cell-depleted T cells, or PBMCs.

Trimming left V 0 bases short and J 2 bases short, with 14 bases between. CDR3 length: 15 residues. The germline V gene has CDR1 SQVTM and CDR2 ANQGSEA. Original analysis: Amplification from reference gene primers served as the basis for estimated nucleated cell counts. Assay: immunoSEQ multiplex PCR; the TCRdb copy retains only in-frame clones and omits some. From that table come the V and J calls and clone size; the DNA was used to work out D and trimming. The sample yields hundreds of thousands of clones, roughly 80% seen once. This TCR came from a man older than 75 with acute or convalescent COVID-19. The sample comprised peripheral blood. The chain uses TRBV29-1 and TRBJ2-7; D perhaps matches TRBD2 (6 bases). The CDR3 reads CSVEDRGGVTYEQYF. The CDR3 DNA reads as TGCAGCGTTGAAGATAGAGGCGGGGTAACCTACGAGCAGTACTTC.